The 27 T cell receptor beta chains below were found in one sample sequenced in a study of OX40 agonist ivuxolimab in advanced cancers. The method behind the library was the immunoSEQ multiplex PCR assay. The table comes from immuneACCESS by way of TCRdb, which keeps in-frame sequences with V and J called. Part of the clones is missing from these tables; in studies checked, under half for an unresolved V gene and the rest for unknown reasons. The sample profile shows about 50,000 clones; 80% to 85% of them were found once. The ten biggest clones cover approximately 3% of the sample. The specimen comprised CD4+ or CD8+ T cells sorted from blood, sampled in a trial of the OX40 agonist ivuxolimab. Receptor source: an adult with an advanced solid tumor such as melanoma, head and neck, liver or kidney cancer.

V is TRBV19 and J is TRBJ2-7; possibly TRBD1 for D (5 bases). This CDR3 region has 15 residues. Germline CDR1 is LNHDA and CDR2 is SQIVND (reference sequence). Trimming removed 4 bases from V and 2 bases from J, with 15 bases in between. CDR3 loop: CASSKFQGRTYEQYF. CDR3 DNA sequence: TGTGCCAGTAGTAAGTTTCAGGGTAGGACCTACGAGCAGTACTTC.

The rearrangement uses TRBV5-1 and TRBJ2-5; 8 bases align to TRBD2. With 0 bases clipped from V and 1 base from J, the junction kept 5 bases outside the gene matches. Per the germline V gene, CDR1 is SGHRS and CDR2 is YFSETQ. The CDR3 is 16 residues long. This CDR3 reads CASSLGAAGGQETQYF. The CDR3 DNA reads as TGCGCCAGCAGCTTGGGGGCTGCGGGGGGCCAAGAGACCCAGTACTTC.

This clone was seen just once. This chain links TRBV6-6 with TRBJ1-2; no definite D call. In germline, CDR1 is MNHNY, CDR2 SVGAGI (reference sequence). This CDR3 is 11 amino acids long. V lost 7 bases and J 6 bases, leaving 9 bases between the germline ends. CDR3 in amino acids: CASIGRDGYTF. CDR3 nucleotide sequence: TGTGCCAGCATAGGCCGGGATGGCTACACCTTC.

The V call is TRBV6-6, the J call TRBJ1-1; possibly TRBD1 for D (6 bases). The CDR3 loop spans 14 amino acids. Trimming left V 3 bases short and J 1 base short, with 9 bases between. The V gene's germline CDR1 is MNHNY and CDR2 SVGAGI (reference sequence). Here the CDR3 DNA reads TGTGCCAGCAGTTATGGACAGTCGAACACTGAAGCTTTCTTT. Translated, it gives CASSYGQSNTEAFF.

The chain recombines TRBV2 with TRBJ1-2, with D maybe TRBD1 (5 bases). Germline V gene lookup returns CDR1 SNHLY and CDR2 FYNNEI. With 7 bases removed from V and 2 bases from J, the gap between germline ends came to 5 bases. This CDR3 region has 11 residues. The CDR3 coding sequence is TGTGCCAGCAACAGGAACTATGGCTACACCTTC. Translation: CASNRNYGYTF.

The chain recombines TRBV7-9 with TRBJ1-2; D gene ambiguous. Trimming pared 5 bases from V and 5 bases from J, leaving 12 bases between. Germline CDR1 reads SEHNR; CDR2 reads FQNEAQ (reference sequence). There are 13 residues in the CDR3. The CDR3 DNA follows: TGTGCCAGCAGCCCCGGGGAGCCTTATGGCTACACCTTC. Translation gives CASSPGEPYGYTF.

The chain recombines TRBV5-4 with TRBJ1-2; 7 bases line up with TRBD1. The CDR3 has 14 residues. Unmatched junction bases numbered 4, after V lost 0 bases and J lost 5 bases. The germline CDR1 and CDR2 sequences are SGHNT and YYREEE (reference sequence). DNA of the CDR3: TGTGCCAGCAGCTTGGACAGGGGCCCTTATGGCTACACCTTC. Its protein product is CASSLDRGPYGYTF.

The chain carries TRBV6-1 and TRBJ2-3; 10 bases match TRBD1. Germline CDR1 MNHNS, CDR2 SASEGT. The V gene end was trimmed by 3 bases and the J gene end by 5 bases; junction bases not matched to a gene: 5. This CDR3 spans 15 amino acids. The CDR3 DNA reads TGTGCCAGCAGTGACCGGGACAGGGGCATAGATACGCAGTATTTT. It translates to CASSDRDRGIDTQYF.

The gene calls are TRBV11-2 and TRBJ1-3; D not resolved. The CDR3 is 13 residues long. CDR1 is SGHAT and CDR2 is FQNNGV in the germline V gene. Trimming removed 7 bases from V and 2 bases from J, with 9 bases in between. The CDR3 nucleotides are TGTGCCAGCAATCTAAGGACTGGAAACACCATATATTTT. It is translated as CASNLRTGNTIYF. Full variable domain (outside the CDR3, taken from reference TRBV11-2 and TRBJ1-3): EAGVAQSPRYKIIEKRQSVAFWCNPISGHATLYWYQQILGQGPKLLIQFQNNGVVDDSQLPKDRFSAERLKGVDSTLKIQPAKLEDSAVYLCASNLRTGNTIYFGEGSWLTVV.

The V gene is TRBV7-2, the J gene TRBJ2-1; unclear D gene. With 8 bases removed from V and 3 bases from J, the gap between germline ends came to 11 bases. The CDR3 is 13 residues long. Germline V CDR1 and CDR2: SGHTA, FQGNSA. The CDR3 DNA reads TGTGCCAGCGGGCCCCGTGGCTACAATGAGCAGTTCTTC. Translated, it gives CASGPRGYNEQFF.

This chain links TRBV5-1 with TRBJ2-1, with 10 bases lining up with TRBD2. The CDR3 consists of 16 residues. V trimming: 4 bases; J trimming: 7 bases; junction bases outside the gene matches: 11. In germline, CDR1 is SGHRS, CDR2 YFSETQ. The CDR3 DNA reads as TGCGCCAGCAGCCAGGCGACTAGCGGGCTGGGAAATGAGCAGTTCTTC. Translated, it gives CASSQATSGLGNEQFF.

V gene TRBV5-4 combines with J gene TRBJ2-3, with 9 bases lining up with TRBD1. The length of the CDR3 is 14 residues. Germline-derived CDR1 and CDR2 are SGHNT and YYREEE (reference sequence). V dropped 4 bases and J dropped 5; count of bases not matched to a gene: 5. This CDR3 reads CASSIGTGQDTQYF. The CDR3 DNA follows: TGTGCCAGCAGCATCGGGACAGGGCAAGATACGCAGTATTTT.

The chain links TRBV18 to TRBJ1-3, with 7 bases aligning to TRBD1. Germline V gene sequence: CDR1 KGHSH, CDR2 LQKENI. The CDR3 sequence is 18 residues long. The J segment lost 3 bases and the V segment lost 5 bases, leaving 16 bases of the junction unmatched. This chain's CDR3 is CASSASSGTASVGNTIYF. CDR3 DNA: TGTGCCAGCTCAGCCTCTTCCGGGACAGCCTCTGTTGGAAACACCATATATTTT.

This clone is deemed medium-sized. The V call is TRBV2, the J call TRBJ2-1; TRBD2 aligns across 7 bases. V was pared by 4 bases and J by 9 bases, with 3 bases of the junction left unmatched. The germline V gene encodes CDR1 SNHLY and CDR2 FYNNEI. The CDR3 loop spans 12 amino acids. The DNA of the CDR3 is TGTGCCAGCAGTGGAGAGCGGGGTGAGCAGTTCTTC. This codes for CASSGERGEQFF.

V gene TRBV6-1 combines with J gene TRBJ2-7, with D possibly matching TRBD2 (5 bases). CDR3 length equals 13 residues. CDR1 MNHNS and CDR2 SASEGT come from the germline V gene. V was shortened by 7 bases and J by 2 bases, with 12 bases between the two germline ends. CDR3 in amino acids: CASTTPGAYEQYF. In DNA form, the CDR3 reads TGTGCCAGCACCACACCCGGGGCCTACGAGCAGTACTTC.

The J gene is TRBJ2-7, the V gene TRBV5-5; D not resolved. Deletions cut 0 bases from V and 0 bases from J, with 10 bases between. The V gene's germline CDR1 is SGHKS and CDR2 YYEKEE (reference sequence). This CDR3 has 15 residues. The CDR3, as DNA: TGTGCCAGCAGCTTGGGAGGTTCATCCTCCTACGAGCAGTACTTC. Its protein is CASSLGGSSSYEQYF.

The chain employs TRBV6-4 and TRBJ1-1; no definite D call. The V end lost 4 bases, the J end lost 1 base, and 7 bases lay between the germline ends. The length of the CDR3 is 13 residues. Germline V gives CDR1 MRHNA, CDR2 SNTAGT. The CDR3 reads CASSADKNTEAFF. CDR3 bases: TGTGCCAGCAGTGCCGACAAGAACACTGAAGCTTTCTTT.

The chain combines TRBV19 with TRBJ1-4; D is perhaps TRBD1 (5 bases). Germline values: CDR1 LNHDA, CDR2 SQIVND (reference sequence). Trimming took 4 bases from V and 5 from J, leaving 14 bases between them. CDR3 length equals 15 residues. CDR3 in amino acids: CASSTPGPWNEKLFF. In DNA, the CDR3 is TGTGCCAGTAGTACTCCGGGGCCCTGGAATGAAAAACTGTTTTTT.

This CDR3 is CASSSPDRLGIYEQYF. As DNA, the CDR3 is TGTGCCAGCAGTTCCCCGGACAGGTTGGGGATCTACGAGCAGTACTTC. V and J are TRBV6-5 and TRBJ2-7; TRBD1 matches 7 bases. J was trimmed by 3 bases and V by 4 bases; bases with no gene match: 12. Germline CDR1 reads MNHEY; CDR2 reads SVGAGI. The CDR3 runs 16 residues.

This rearrangement joins TRBV11-3 to TRBJ2-5; 12 bases fit TRBD2. The CDR3 loop spans 17 amino acids. The ends lost 5 bases at V and 2 bases at J; junction bases unmatched: 9. Germline CDR1 SGHNT, CDR2 YENEEA. The CDR3 sequence: CASSTSLGLAGQETQYF. The DNA for the CDR3 is TGTGCCAGCAGCACTAGCCTTGGACTAGCGGGGCAAGAGACCCAGTACTTC.

With regard to this clone: This CDR3 is also generated by other DNA sequences in the sample. This rearrangement joins TRBV28 to TRBJ2-2; D possibly corresponds to TRBD2 (5 bases). The V gene lost 1 base and the J gene lost 1 base, with 10 bases spanning the gap. The germline CDR1 and CDR2 sequences are MDHEN and SYDVKM. This CDR3 has 16 amino acids. CDR3 nucleotide sequence: TGTGCCAGCAGTTTATTAGGCGGACTGAACACCGGGGAGCTGTTTTTT. Translating gives CASSLLGGLNTGELFF.

The chain joins TRBV27 to TRBJ2-1, with 7 bases that match TRBD1. Germline V lookup: CDR1 MNHEY, CDR2 SMNVEV (reference sequence). With V trimmed by 6 bases and J by 5 bases, 13 bases remained unmatched. This CDR3 comprises 16 residues. The CDR3 sequence is CASRSLSAGTDNEQFF. CDR3 DNA: TGTGCCAGCAGATCCCTATCCGCCGGGACAGACAATGAGCAGTTCTTC.

The genes are TRBV15 and TRBJ1-5, with 9 bases identical to TRBD1. CDR3 length: 15 residues. Trimming cost V 8 bases and J 8 bases; bases outside gene matches: 13. The V gene's germline CDR1 is LNHNV and CDR2 YYDKDF (reference sequence). Here the CDR3 reads CATQLTGTGKEPQHF. DNA of the CDR3: TGTGCCACCCAATTGACAGGGACAGGGAAGGAGCCCCAGCATTTT.

V and J are TRBV21-1 and TRBJ2-5; the table's D call, TRBD1, was not checked against the DNA. Near its end, the DNA agrees better with TRBJ2-7, so the J call may be wrong. TRBV21-1 is deemed a pseudogene. The CDR3 is 13 amino acids. The CDR3 sequence: CASSKNRDHEQYF. In DNA form, the CDR3 reads TGTGCCAGCAGCAAAAACAGGGACCACGAGCAGTACTTC.

J is TRBJ2-6 and V is TRBV6-1; D remains ambiguous. The CDR3 runs to 17 residues. Germline CDR1 reads MNHNS; CDR2 reads SASEGT. Between the trimmed V and J ends, which lost 0 bases and 2 bases, there was a span of 11 bases. The DNA of the CDR3 is TGTGCCAGCAGTGAAGCGCTTCGGGCCCCTGGGGCCAACGTCCTGACTTTC. It yields the protein CASSEALRAPGANVLTF.

The J gene is TRBJ1-5, the V gene TRBV19, with 8 bases that match TRBD1. V was pared by 5 bases and J by 6 bases, with 9 bases of the junction left unmatched. This CDR3 spans 15 amino acids. Germline V gives CDR1 LNHDA, CDR2 SQIVND (reference sequence). The CDR3 nucleotides read TGTGCCAGTAGTCTGTCTCAGGGGGCGGCTCAGCCCCAGCATTTT. Protein product: CASSLSQGAAQPQHF.

The rearrangement links TRBV5-1 to TRBJ2-5, with 12 bases lining up with TRBD2. Germline V lookup: CDR1 SGHRS, CDR2 YFSETQ. Trimming took 1 base from V and 4 from J; bases not matched to a gene: 11. This CDR3 is built from 18 residues. The chain's CDR3 is CASSLTLAGGPGGETQYF. The CDR3 DNA reads as TGCGCCAGCAGCTTGACTCTAGCGGGGGGGCCCGGAGGAGAGACCCAGTACTTC.